The sequence of this TCR beta chain was determined in a study of OX40 agonist ivuxolimab in advanced cancers. TCRdb's table, derived via immunoSEQ multiplex PCR, lists solely in-frame clones and lacks some. Of fewer than 65,000 clones detected, approximately 89% appear once; the ten largest clones hold 15% to 20%. The germline gives CDR1 SGHTA, CDR2 FQGTGA. Trimming cost V 4 bases and J 0 bases, with 11 bases left between them. This CDR3 is built from 15 residues. The sequences come from CD4+ or CD8+ T cells sorted from blood, collected in a trial of the OX40 agonist ivuxolimab. The clonotype was recovered from an adult with an advanced solid tumor such as melanoma, head and neck, liver or kidney cancer. The rearrangement joins TRBV7-3 to TRBJ2-3, with D maybe TRBD2 (6 bases). Here the CDR3 DNA reads TGTGCCAGCAGCTCGATGGGGGGTAGCACAGATACGCAGTATTTT. Its protein is CASSSMGGSTDTQYF.